The following is a TCR beta chain sequence with its context. The source of the sample is a study of blood T cell repertoires in COVID-19. Profiled with immunoSEQ multiplex PCR; TCRdb holds only in-frame clones, not every one. The sample contains fewer than 350,000 clones, approximately 91% of which appear only once. Trimming cost V 6 bases and J 9 bases; bases outside gene matches: 4. The CDR3 has 13 amino acids. CDR1 and CDR2 (germline): SNHLY, FYNNEI. The sample was PBMCs or T cells enriched from blood (not recorded which). The chain has TRBV2 and TRBJ1-6; 8 bases are shared with TRBD1. The receptor's source is a woman aged 40 to 50 with acute COVID-19. The DNA for the CDR3 is TGTGCCAGCAGACAGGGGGAAAGTTCACCCCTCCACTTT. Residues: CASRQGESSPLHF.